This entry describes one T cell receptor (beta chain). Gene names refer to mouse genes. The sequenced fragment ends 4 residues before the CDR3 boundary, so the rest is inferred from the germline J gene. The sample belongs to a study of CD8+ T cells in alopecia areata. Study-level background: Female C3H/HeJ mice aged about 7-11 weeks received skin from spontaneously alopecic C3H/HeJ graft donors aged roughly 6-12 months.

Following RNA extraction, reverse transcription yielded cDNA that acted as the sequencing template. Clones were read by immunoSEQ multiplex PCR, and TCRdb kept only the in-frame ones, dropping some. There are 290,000 or so clones in the sample, none observed a single time. The V segment lost 1 base and the J segment 2 bases; nucleotides outside the gene matches: 5. This CDR3 has 15 amino acids. From germline, CDR1 is NNHDY and CDR2 SYVADS. Using CD4, CD8alpha, NKG2D, NKG2ACE and other markers, pooled cutaneous lymph node cells were sorted. Sequenced: CD4+ T cells sorted from a lymph node. The sequence derives from a C3H/HeJ mouse with alopecia areata. Strain haplotype (MHC): H2-k. The chain employs TRBV13-3 and TRBJ2-7; 8 bases agree with TRBD2. CDR3 sequence: CASSDPGGKAYEQYF. The CDR3 bases that were read are TGTGCCAGCAGTGATCCTGGGGGGAAGGCCTAT.